This TCR beta chain was retrieved from a study of cytomegalovirus exposure and HLA in healthy donors. Study observations and caveats: An analysis done earlier found most TCR beta V segments productive about 90% or about 30% of the time. In a later analysis, V- and J-gene trimming of beta chains associated with a DCLRE1C missense variant, replicated independently.

Sampled while nominally healthy, donors likely had unrecorded immune exposures. PCR employed 60 Vbeta and 13 Jbeta primers. Libraries were prepared by immunoSEQ multiplex PCR; TCRdb keeps only in-frame clonotypes and omits some of them. In the table there are roughly 180,000 clones, roughly 80% of which are singletons. Note on this clone: Its matching antigen is unknown. At one end the junction does not follow the germline gene, possibly because of a read error.

Sequences were obtained from PBMCs. The receptor was derived from a male donor in good health and CMV-seronegative.

The CDR3 DNA is TGTGCCTGGCGACTAGCGGGGGCCAGGCCCTACGGGCAGTACTTC. Translating gives CAWRLAGARPYGQYF. This chain uses TRBV30 with TRBJ2-7; 12 nucleotides agree with TRBD2. The CDR3 contains 15 residues. In germline, CDR1 is GTSNPN, CDR2 SVGIG (reference sequence).